The 8 T cell receptor beta chains below come from one sample, sequenced in a study of blood T cell repertoires in COVID-19. Libraries were prepared by immunoSEQ multiplex PCR; TCRdb keeps only in-frame clonotypes and omits some of them. The sample gives about 49,000 clones, 87% of which show up once; around 2.2% is in the top ten. The sequenced material came from peripheral blood. These receptors all come from a woman of 80 years or more with COVID-19, enrolled during active disease.

This clone was counted once. The rearrangement uses TRBV2 and TRBJ1-5; weak D call: TRBD1 (5 bases). Germline V gene sequence: CDR1 SNHLY, CDR2 FYNNEI. The CDR3 is 15 amino acids. Trimming took 6 bases from V and 3 from J, leaving 15 bases between them. CDR3 DNA sequence: TGTGCCAGCAGATTACAGGATACCCCCAATCAGCCCCAGCATTTT. This sequence encodes CASRLQDTPNQPQHF.

This chain joins TRBV6-6 and TRBJ2-7, with TRBD1 as a possible D gene (6 bases). The germline V gene encodes CDR1 MNHNY and CDR2 SVGAGI (reference sequence). The CDR3 spans 14 residues. Trimming stripped 2 bases from V and 2 bases from J, with 10 bases between. Here the CDR3 reads CASSYRTATYEQYF. The CDR3 DNA reads TGTGCCAGCAGTTACCGGACAGCGACCTACGAGCAGTACTTC.

The rearrangement uses TRBV11-2 and TRBJ1-4, with TRBD1 identical over 8 bases. With V trimmed by 5 bases and J by 2 bases, 4 bases remained unmatched. Germline assignment: CDR1 SGHAT and CDR2 FQNNGV. This CDR3 has 15 residues. CDR3 sequence: CASSDRQGTNEKLFF. CDR3 nucleotide sequence: TGTGCCAGCAGCGACCGACAGGGGACTAATGAAAAACTGTTTTTT. The entire variable domain, with the rest obtained from reference TRBV11-2 and TRBJ1-4, is as follows: EAGVAQSPRYKIIEKRQSVAFWCNPISGHATLYWYQQILGQGPKLLIQFQNNGVVDDSQLPKDRFSAERLKGVDSTLKIQPAKLEDSAVYLCASSDRQGTNEKLFFGSGTQLSVL.

The chain couples TRBV11-3 to TRBJ2-5, with D possibly TRBD2 on 5 matching bases. From germline, CDR1 is SGHNT and CDR2 YENEEA. The CDR3 consists of 12 residues. Trimming left V 3 bases short and J 3 bases short, with 5 bases between. The CDR3 sequence: CASSFGEETQYF. CDR3 nucleotide sequence: TGTGCCAGCAGCTTCGGGGAAGAGACCCAGTACTTC. Together with reference TRBV11-3 and TRBJ2-5, the CDR3 gives the full variable domain: EAGVVQSPRYKIIEKKQPVAFWCNPISGHNTLYWYLQNLGQGPELLIRYENEEAVDDSQLPKDRFSAERLKGVDSTLKIQPAELGDSAVYLCASSFGEETQYFGPGTRLLVL.

The chain joins TRBV2 to TRBJ1-1, with unresolved D. There are 14 residues in the CDR3. Germline CDR1 SNHLY, CDR2 FYNNEI. V was clipped by 3 bases and J by 3 bases, with 11 bases between them. CDR3 loop: CASSDVEVDTEAFF. DNA for the CDR3: TGTGCCAGCAGTGACGTGGAGGTAGACACTGAAGCTTTCTTT.

The CDR3 reads CASNLWEGTEAFF. The CDR3 nucleotides are TGTGCCAGCAACCTCTGGGAGGGCACTGAAGCTTTCTTT. The V gene is TRBV12-3 or TRBV12-4, the J gene TRBJ1-1; D not certain. This CDR3 is 13 amino acids long. Trimming pared 7 bases from V and 4 bases from J, leaving 13 bases between.

Here the CDR3 reads CASSPNRGRPYEQYF. The CDR3 coding sequence is TGTGCCAGCAGCCCCAACAGGGGGCGGCCCTACGAGCAGTACTTC. The chain recombines TRBV27 with TRBJ2-7, with TRBD1 matching over 9 bases. CDR3 size: 15 residues. Trimming at V came to 6 bases and at J to 2 bases, leaving 8 bases not matched to a gene. Germline-derived CDR1 and CDR2 are MNHEY and SMNVEV (reference sequence).

This chain joins TRBV6-5 and TRBJ1-5; D perhaps matches TRBD1 (5 bases). Trimming took off 8 bases at V and 0 bases at J, with 14 bases between the two ends. CDR3 length: 15 amino acids. Germline CDR1 and CDR2: MNHEY and SVGAGI. CDR3 in DNA: TGTGCCAGCTCCGGAGACAGTTATAGCAATCAGCCCCAGCATTTT. It codes for CASSGDSYSNQPQHF.